The sequence of this TCR beta chain was determined in a study of blood T cell repertoires in COVID-19. On the study more broadly: Donors in the United States, Italy and Spain gave samples during acute or convalescent COVID-19. The analysed material was cDNA or gDNA that came from T cells, B-cell-depleted T cells, or PBMCs.

Per the original data handling: Quantification of nucleated cells was approximated via reference gene primer amplification. Sequenced by immunoSEQ multiplex PCR; TCRdb stores in-frame clones only, minus some. The V and J calls and clone size were taken over from that table, and D and trimming were inferred from the DNA. The sample lists about 160,000 clones, about 87% seen once, with under 5% in the top ten. The CDR3 loop spans 12 amino acids. Germline CDR1 reads SQVTM; CDR2 reads ANQGSEA. Trimming removed 4 bases from V and 5 bases from J; junction bases left unmatched: 5. The sequence came from a woman aged 55-70 years who had recovered from COVID-19. Sequenced material: peripheral blood. The J gene is TRBJ2-7, the V gene TRBV29-1; 7 nucleotides agree with TRBD2. The CDR3 DNA sequence: TGCAGCGTTGCGGGTCGGGGGGACGAGCAGTACTTC. As protein: CSVAGRGDEQYF.